This T cell receptor (beta chain) was recovered during a study of human T cells and chemical hapten exposure. Study-level background: For the roughly 23-week duration of the study, patients were given weekly doses of diphenylcyclopropenone on the scalp. Broader study findings: Versus controls, significantly more large CDR3 similarity clusters arose from expanded TCRs.

Per the study methods: TCRs per sample had a median of roughly 96,000 and ranged from roughly 20,000 to 700,000. TCRdb re-called the RACE reads with MiXCR, one entry per CDR3 protein. These V and J calls originate from TCRdb's pipeline instead of the authors' own analysis. This table holds around 330,000 distinct CDR3 sequences, 4.5% to 5.5% found once. Regarding time point: pre-sensitization, week 0. Noted treatment: therapeutic diphenylcyclopropenone sensitization with weekly scalp DPC. From whole blood left unfractionated, total RNA was extracted. This clonotype was seen a few times. Its antigen remains unidentified. Looked up from germline, CDR1 is LGHNA and CDR2 is YSLEER. The CDR3 length is 15 residues. Trimming shortened V by 0 bases and J by 10 bases, and 13 bases separated the two germline ends.

The chain has TRBV4-3 and TRBJ1-6; D perhaps matches TRBD1 (5 bases). This sequence was found in a woman younger than 35 with alopecia areata. Some clones in this sample may be carry-over from other donors' samples. The starting material was whole blood, obtained in connection with sensitization to the hapten diphenylcyclopropenone (DPC). The CDR3 DNA is TGCGCCAGCAGCCAAGATAAGGGGCGGGGGTCACCCCTCCACTTT. It specifies CASSQDKGRGSPLHF.